The 9 T cell receptor beta chains reported below all come from one sample, sequenced in a study of OX40 agonist ivuxolimab in advanced cancers. Assay: immunoSEQ multiplex PCR; the TCRdb copy retains only in-frame clones and omits some. The sample carries around 76,000 clones, 85% to 90% recorded once. Source: CD4+ or CD8+ T cells sorted from blood, taken in a trial of the OX40 agonist ivuxolimab. These receptors were taken from an adult with an advanced solid tumor such as melanoma, head and neck, liver or kidney cancer.

The genes are TRBV5-6 and TRBJ1-2, with D hard to call. This CDR3 is built from 16 residues. Trimming removed 3 bases from V and 2 bases from J, with 17 bases in between. CDR1 and CDR2 from the germline V gene are SGHDT and YYEEEE. The CDR3 nucleotides read TGTGCCAGCAGCTCCCCTCCTGGGGTCCTCAACTATGGCTACACCTTC. It yields the protein CASSSPPGVLNYGYTF.

The chain links TRBV6-5 to TRBJ1-5, with a possible D match to TRBD1 (5 bases). The CDR3 contains 15 residues. Trimming left V 5 bases short and J 0 bases short, with 11 bases between. Germline loops: CDR1 MNHEY, CDR2 SVGAGI. CDR3 nucleotides: TGTGCCAGCAGTCAACAGGCCTATAGCAATCAGCCCCAGCATTTT. Translated, it gives CASSQQAYSNQPQHF.

This clone was counted once. CDR3 region: CASSLNGQGAHYEQYF. The CDR3 DNA follows: TGTGCCAGTAGTCTTAACGGACAGGGGGCACACTACGAGCAGTACTTC. V and J are TRBV19 and TRBJ2-7, with 11 bases matching TRBD1. The CDR3 totals 16 residues. V dropped 5 bases and J dropped 3; count of bases not matched to a gene: 9. Germline CDR1 LNHDA, CDR2 SQIVND (reference sequence).

The chain couples TRBV5-4 to TRBJ1-2; 9 nucleotides line up with TRBD1. Germline V lookup: CDR1 SGHNT, CDR2 YYREEE (reference sequence). The trim removed 3 bases at V and 6 bases at J, leaving 6 bases unmatched. The CDR3 runs 14 residues. This CDR3 reads CASSSPGQGNGYTF. The CDR3 DNA reads as TGTGCCAGCAGCTCGCCGGGACAGGGAAATGGCTACACCTTC.

The rearrangement links TRBV6-1 to TRBJ1-5; TRBD1 matches 9 bases. In germline, CDR1 is MNHNS, CDR2 SASEGT. Trimming took 6 bases from V and 3 from J; bases not matched to a gene: 3. The length of the CDR3 is 14 residues. CDR3 coding DNA: TGTGCCAGCAGGGGGACAGGGAACAATCAGCCCCAGCATTTT. Its protein is CASRGTGNNQPQHF.

The CDR3 is CASSPSGGPGNQPQHF. The DNA of the CDR3 is TGTGCCAGCTCACCCTCAGGGGGCCCGGGTAATCAGCCCCAGCATTTT. J is TRBJ1-5 and V is TRBV18, with 8 bases that match TRBD1. Per the germline V gene, CDR1 is KGHSH and CDR2 is LQKENI. With 3 bases clipped from V and 4 bases from J, the junction kept 8 bases outside the gene matches. The CDR3 totals 16 residues.

This chain joins TRBV2 and TRBJ2-4, with a weak D call TRBD2 (5 bases). The CDR3 length is 15 residues. Trimming stripped 3 bases from V and 8 bases from J, with 17 bases between. Germline V CDR1 and CDR2: SNHLY, FYNNEI. The CDR3 loop reads CASSDWRAADDIQYF. CDR3 coding DNA: TGTGCCAGCAGTGATTGGCGGGCGGCTGACGACATTCAGTACTTC.

The V call is TRBV27, the J call TRBJ2-7; a weak D match, TRBD2 (6 bases). Germline CDR1 and CDR2: MNHEY and SMNVEV (reference sequence). V lost 2 bases, J lost 9 bases, and 14 bases lay in between. This CDR3 has 13 amino acids. Here the CDR3 reads CASSLRGTTVQYF. CDR3 coding DNA: TGTGCCAGCAGTTTACGGGGGACGACGGTGCAGTACTTC.

This rearrangement joins TRBV7-9 to TRBJ2-3; 10 bases are a match to TRBD2. With V trimmed by 3 bases and J by 4 bases, 7 bases remained unmatched. This CDR3 has 16 residues. CDR1 is SEHNR, CDR2 FQNEAQ, per germline (reference sequence). This CDR3 reads CASSFGLAGVADTQYF. The CDR3 nucleotides read TGTGCCAGCAGCTTCGGGCTAGCGGGAGTAGCAGATACGCAGTATTTT.